The subject of this entry is one TCR beta chain. These data belong to a study of CD8 T cells in Susac syndrome. With random hexamers, roughly 0.45 to 1 ug RNA was reverse transcribed. A single record per CDR3 protein comes from TCRdb applying MiXCR to the immunoSEQ multiplex PCR reads. The sample lists over 300,000 distinct CDR3 sequences, about 90% occurring once. The CDR3 has 14 amino acids. Germline lookup yields CDR1 SGHTA and CDR2 FQGNSA. V was shortened by 1 base and J by 2 bases, with 8 bases between the two germline ends. FACS enriched CD8+ TEMRA cells, while bulk CD8+ and CD4+ were negatively isolated.

The chain links TRBV7-2 to TRBJ1-2; no clear D gene. The sample comprised CD4+ T cells from PBMCs. The clonotype was recovered from a human donor with multiple sclerosis. The CDR3 here is CASSLGQANYGYTF. CDR3 coding DNA: TGTGCCAGCAGCTTAGGTCAGGCCAACTATGGCTACACCTTC.